This T cell receptor beta chain appears in the sequencing data of a study of T-cell memory formation after mild COVID-19. Study results and limitations: There was no confirmation that second-wave clones peaking on day 37 were SARS-CoV-2 specific. Within pre-infection memory, some responding clones were found, suggesting cross-reactive memory joined.

A single record per CDR3 protein comes from TCRdb applying MiXCR to the 5' RACE reads. Among roughly 310,000 distinct CDR3 sequences, roughly 15% were seen once, and the ten largest hold around a fifth. Details on this clonotype: Its antigen is unidentified.

The CDR3 loop spans 16 amino acids. The germline V gene has CDR1 SGDLS and CDR2 YYNGEE. V trimming: 3 bases; J trimming: 0 bases; junction bases outside the gene matches: 3. The rearrangement links TRBV9 to TRBJ2-2, with 9 bases lining up with TRBD1. The receptor was derived from a man aged 18 to 29 who had mild COVID-19 (a few samples of this study predate the infection). Cell type and time point are not known. Sequencing was carried out using PBMCs or a T cell subset sorted from them (not recorded which). Here the CDR3 reads CASSAGTGPNTGELFF. The CDR3 coding sequence is TGTGCCAGCAGCGCTGGGACAGGGCCGAACACCGGGGAGCTGTTTTTT.